The 27 T cell receptor beta chains reported below all come from one sample, sequenced in a study of TIL therapy for anti-PD-1-resistant metastatic lung cancer. The immunoSEQ assay was v3. Some clones are missing from TCRdb's copy, which holds only in-frame ones; the method was immunoSEQ multiplex PCR. The sample has 20,000 to 30,000 clones, around 77% seen once; the top ten hold about 6.9%. Specified time point: pre-treatment sample, taken before nivolumab and TIL therapy. Pleural nodules or supraclavicular lymph nodes made up most of the excised metastases sampled. Sequenced material: tumor tissue, taken at baseline. These receptors all stem from a person aged 25-85 years with non-small cell lung cancer.

The chain employs TRBV5-6 and TRBJ2-5, with 8 bases that match TRBD2. CDR1 SGHDT and CDR2 YYEEEE come from the germline V gene. The CDR3 covers 14 residues. V was clipped by 4 bases and J by 9 bases; unmatched bases: 11. In DNA form, the CDR3 reads TGTGCCAGCAGCATCTCCGGGGGGGGCGGGGCCCAGTACTTC. Amino acids: CASSISGGGGAQYF. The variable domain in full, with the rest retrieved from reference TRBV5-6 and TRBJ2-5, is DAGVTQSPTHLIKTRGQQVTLRCSPKSGHDTVSWYQQALGQGPQFIFQYYEEEERQRGNFPDRFSGHQFPNYSSELNVNALLLGDSALYLCASSISGGGGAQYFGPGTRLLVL.

V and J are TRBV10-3 and TRBJ1-1; D unresolved. The CDR3 spans 15 residues. Germline-derived CDR1 and CDR2 are ENHRY and SYGVKD. Deletions cut 8 bases from V and 4 bases from J, with 20 bases between. The CDR3 DNA follows: TGTGCCATCGGGGAGTCGGTTGGGAGCGGCACTGAAGCTTTCTTT. Encoded protein: CAIGESVGSGTEAFF.

V usage is TRBV7-3 and J usage is TRBJ2-1; 8 bases fit TRBD2. With V trimmed by 5 bases and J by 2 bases, 8 bases remained unmatched. This CDR3 region has 16 residues. Germline-derived CDR1 and CDR2 are SGHTA and FQGTGA. The chain's CDR3 is CASSVGGAGAYNEQFF. The CDR3 DNA reads TGTGCCAGCAGCGTCGGGGGAGCGGGGGCCTACAATGAGCAGTTCTTC.

The chain is built from TRBV9 and TRBJ2-1; the match to TRBD1 covers 7 bases. CDR3 length equals 16 residues. The junction had 7 bases not matched to a gene; V was cut back by 3 bases and J by 1 base. Germline V CDR1 and CDR2: SGDLS, YYNGEE. CDR3 in amino acids: CASSADRGPSYNEQFF. CDR3 bases: TGTGCCAGCAGCGCTGATAGGGGGCCTTCCTACAATGAGCAGTTCTTC.

The chain couples TRBV11-2 to TRBJ2-5; TRBD2 matches 14 bases. J was trimmed by 5 bases and V by 5 bases; bases with no gene match: 7. The CDR3 spans 16 residues. Germline V gene data show CDR1 as SGHAT and CDR2 as FQNNGV. The CDR3 protein is CASSEGLAGEAETQYF. The CDR3 coding sequence is TGTGCCAGCAGCGAGGGACTAGCGGGGGAGGCTGAGACCCAGTACTTC. Variable domain in full (rest from reference TRBV11-2 and TRBJ2-5): EAGVAQSPRYKIIEKRQSVAFWCNPISGHATLYWYQQILGQGPKLLIQFQNNGVVDDSQLPKDRFSAERLKGVDSTLKIQPAKLEDSAVYLCASSEGLAGEAETQYFGPGTRLLVL.

The chain recombines TRBV19 with TRBJ1-1, with D unresolved. This CDR3 has 14 residues. Germline assignment: CDR1 LNHDA and CDR2 SQIVND (reference sequence). V lost 3 bases to trimming and J lost 1 base, with 9 bases between them. The CDR3 loop is CASSMGLSNTEAFF. CDR3 bases: TGTGCCAGTAGTATGGGCCTGTCGAACACTGAAGCTTTCTTT. The entire variable domain, with the rest obtained from reference TRBV19 and TRBJ1-1, is as follows: DGGITQSPKYLFRKEGQNVTLSCEQNLNHDAMYWYRQDPGQGLRLIYYSQIVNDFQKGDIAEGYSVSREKKESFPLTVTSAQKNPTAFYLCASSMGLSNTEAFFGQGTRLTVV.

The chain uses TRBV11-2 and TRBJ2-1; possible D gene TRBD2, 5 bases. The germline gives CDR1 SGHAT, CDR2 FQNNGV. V was shortened by 0 bases and J by 10 bases, with 10 bases between the two germline ends. The length of the CDR3 is 13 residues. Here the CDR3 reads CASSLDLGLEQFF. CDR3 sequence (DNA): TGTGCCAGCAGCTTAGATCTCGGACTGGAGCAGTTCTTC.

This clone rates as medium-sized. The V and J genes are TRBV19 and TRBJ1-4, with no clear D. From germline, CDR1 is LNHDA and CDR2 SQIVND (reference sequence). The CDR3 is 16 amino acids. The V and J ends lost 3 bases and 0 bases respectively, with 11 bases between them. The CDR3 DNA reads as TGTGCCAGTAGTATCTCGACGTTTGCAACTAATGAAAAACTGTTTTTT. It translates to CASSISTFATNEKLFF.

The CDR3 sequence: CASTPEGSYNSPLHF. The CDR3 DNA sequence: TGTGCCAGCACCCCAGAGGGATCCTATAATTCACCCCTCCACTTT. The chain carries TRBV7-9 and TRBJ1-6; no clear D gene. The CDR3 is 15 residues long. The germline gives CDR1 SEHNR, CDR2 FQNEAQ (reference sequence). Trimming took off 7 bases at V and 1 base at J, with 11 bases between the two ends.

A few counts support this clone. The chain has TRBV4-3 and TRBJ2-1; TRBD2 agrees at 11 bases. V was pared by 3 bases and J by 9 bases, with 13 bases of the junction left unmatched. CDR1 is LGHNA and CDR2 is YSLEER in the germline V gene. The CDR3 has 17 residues. The CDR3 coding sequence is TGCGCCAGCAGCCAGGACCCGCCTAGCGGGGGGTGGGGTGAGCAGTTCTTC. This sequence encodes CASSQDPPSGGWGEQFF.

This sequence joins TRBV10-3 and TRBJ1-1; 10 bases fit TRBD1. V lost 5 bases to trimming and J lost 6 bases; unmatched junction nucleotides: 18. The CDR3 spans 18 residues. Germline CDR1 reads ENHRY; CDR2 reads SYGVKD. The chain's CDR3 is CAISPGQGFPSVTPEAFF. CDR3 nucleotide sequence: TGTGCCATCAGTCCGGGACAGGGGTTCCCCTCGGTGACTCCTGAAGCTTTCTTT.

This clone was counted between two and nine times. V usage is TRBV19 and J usage is TRBJ1-1, with no clear D. Trimming left V 1 base short and J 3 bases short, with 12 bases between. CDR3 length: 15 residues. Germline V gives CDR1 LNHDA, CDR2 SQIVND (reference sequence). As DNA, the CDR3 is TGTGCCAGTAGTATAGCGCGGTTGAGGGACACTGAAGCTTTCTTT. Amino acids: CASSIARLRDTEAFF.

The CDR3 DNA follows: TGTGCCAGCAGCTTTTCTACGTGGGGGACTCGTGATGAGCAGTTCTTC. Protein sequence: CASSFSTWGTRDEQFF. The V gene is TRBV7-8, the J gene TRBJ2-1; D is perhaps TRBD2 (6 bases). V lost 3 bases and J lost 8, with 20 bases in between. Germline CDR1 SGHVS, CDR2 FQNEAQ. The CDR3 has 16 amino acids.

The gene calls are TRBV9 and TRBJ2-3, with 7 bases matching TRBD2. With 0 bases clipped from V and 4 bases from J, the junction kept 2 bases outside the gene matches. CDR1 is SGDLS, CDR2 YYNGEE, per germline. The CDR3 has 14 residues. CDR3 nucleotide sequence: TGTGCCAGCAGCGTAGTTAGCGGGTCAGATACGCAGTATTTT. This codes for CASSVVSGSDTQYF.

This chain joins TRBV15 and TRBJ1-2; D not resolved. Trimming took 1 base from V and 2 from J, leaving 11 bases between them. CDR1 and CDR2 from the germline V gene are LNHNV and YYDKDF (reference sequence). This CDR3 is 15 amino acids long. In nucleotides, the CDR3 is TGTGCCACCAGCAGAGGCCAGGACCGGAACTATGGCTACACCTTC. Translated, it gives CATSRGQDRNYGYTF.

The chain combines TRBV6-4 with TRBJ2-3; no firm D call. Germline V gene lookup returns CDR1 MRHNA and CDR2 SNTAGT. Trimming took 2 bases from V and 0 from J, leaving 6 bases between them. This CDR3 has 14 amino acids. The CDR3 DNA follows: TGTGCCAGCAGTGACAAATACAGCACAGATACGCAGTATTTT. Its translation: CASSDKYSTDTQYF.

This chain uses TRBV6-4 with TRBJ1-6; TRBD1 matches 7 bases. V shed 3 bases and J 10 bases; nucleotides not matched to a gene: 9. The CDR3 covers 15 residues. The germline V gene encodes CDR1 MRHNA and CDR2 SNTAGT. Here the CDR3 DNA reads TGTGCCAGCAGTGAGGGCAGGGGGGTGGCATCACCCCTCCACTTT. Translation gives CASSEGRGVASPLHF.

V and J are TRBV5-1 and TRBJ2-6; possible D gene TRBD1, 5 bases. V was pared by 4 bases and J by 1 base, with 15 bases between. The CDR3 has 17 residues. In germline, CDR1 is SGHRS, CDR2 YFSETQ. CDR3 DNA sequence: TGCGCCAGCAGCATCCGGACACATTCTTCTGGGGCCAACGTCCTGACTTTC. Translating it yields CASSIRTHSSGANVLTF.

This clone was detected only once. This chain joins TRBV10-1 and TRBJ2-3; TRBD1 matches 8 bases. CDR3 length: 15 amino acids. CDR1 WNHNN and CDR2 SYGVQD come from the germline V gene (reference sequence). Trimming took 2 bases from V and 4 from J; bases not matched to a gene: 5. This chain's CDR3 is CASSEGRGRPDTQYF. CDR3 sequence (DNA): TGCGCCAGCAGTGAGGGCAGGGGGCGCCCAGATACGCAGTATTTT.

Only one count was recorded for this clone. The rearrangement uses TRBV5-1 and TRBJ2-5, with a possible D match to TRBD2 (5 bases). The CDR3 is 12 amino acids. With 5 bases removed from V and 2 bases from J, the gap between germline ends came to 7 bases. Germline lookup yields CDR1 SGHRS and CDR2 YFSETQ. The CDR3 region has the DNA TGCGCCAGCAGACGGGGACAAGAGACCCAGTACTTC. Translating it yields CASRRGQETQYF.

This chain links TRBV5-1 with TRBJ1-4; the D gene is possibly TRBD1 (5 bases). Germline CDR1 SGHRS, CDR2 YFSETQ. V lost 0 bases and J 7 bases, leaving 13 bases between the germline ends. The CDR3 totals 15 residues. The DNA of the CDR3 is TGCGCCAGCAGCTTGGAGGGGCCGGTGGGTGAAAAACTGTTTTTT. Amino acid sequence: CASSLEGPVGEKLFF.

The chain employs TRBV27 and TRBJ2-2, with D unresolved. This CDR3 region has 15 residues. V lost 6 bases, J lost 2 bases, and 13 bases lay in between. Germline V CDR1 and CDR2: MNHEY, SMNVEV (reference sequence). The CDR3 sequence is CASSLDGPNTGELFF. CDR3 sequence (DNA): TGTGCCAGCAGCTTAGACGGACCCAACACCGGGGAGCTGTTTTTT.

This chain uses TRBV6-6 with TRBJ2-2; D may be TRBD2 (5 bases). The CDR3 length is 14 residues. The germline CDR1 and CDR2 sequences are MNHNY and SVGAGI (reference sequence). With 2 bases removed from V and 5 bases from J, the gap between germline ends came to 9 bases. CDR3 coding DNA: TGTGCCAGCAGTTACAGTCTAGCAACCGGGGAGCTGTTTTTT. Its translation is CASSYSLATGELFF.

The chain joins TRBV4-3 to TRBJ2-5, with 14 bases aligning to TRBD2. CDR1 is LGHNA, CDR2 YSLEER, per germline. With V trimmed by 0 bases and J by 5 bases, 8 bases remained unmatched. This CDR3 region has 18 residues. The CDR3 reads CASSQDLTSGGAWETQYF. Written as DNA, the CDR3 is TGCGCCAGCAGCCAAGATCTGACTAGCGGGGGGGCTTGGGAGACCCAGTACTTC.

The chain employs TRBV7-9 and TRBJ1-2; TRBD1 is a possible D gene (5 bases). Looked up from germline, CDR1 is SEHNR and CDR2 is FQNEAQ (reference sequence). The CDR3 has 14 residues. Trimming shortened V by 4 bases and J by 5 bases, and 14 bases separated the two germline ends. CDR3 sequence: CASSSTEDIYGYTF. The DNA of the CDR3 is TGTGCCAGCAGCTCGACCGAGGACATATATGGCTACACCTTC. Variable domain in full (rest from reference TRBV7-9 and TRBJ1-2): DTGVSQNPRHKITKRGQNVTFRCDPISEHNRLYWYRQTLGQGPEFLTYFQNEAQLEKSRLLSDRFSAERPKGSFSTLEIQRTEQGDSAMYLCASSSTEDIYGYTFGSGTRLTVV.

Written as DNA, the CDR3 is TGTGCCATCAGGCAGGGTACTAGCACAGATACGCAGTATTTT. Translation gives CAIRQGTSTDTQYF. The gene calls are TRBV10-3 and TRBJ2-3, with D perhaps TRBD1 (5 bases). V was pared by 6 bases and J by 0 bases, with 10 bases between. Germline V CDR1 and CDR2: ENHRY, SYGVKD. The CDR3 runs to 14 residues.

The V gene is TRBV7-2, the J gene TRBJ2-7; D may be TRBD1 (6 bases). Trimming pared 4 bases from V and 2 bases from J, leaving 15 bases between. Germline CDR1 reads SGHTA; CDR2 reads FQGNSA. The CDR3 sequence is 15 residues long. The CDR3 is CASSSRPGETYEQYF. The CDR3 nucleotides are TGTGCCAGCAGCTCGCGACCAGGGGAAACCTACGAGCAGTACTTC.